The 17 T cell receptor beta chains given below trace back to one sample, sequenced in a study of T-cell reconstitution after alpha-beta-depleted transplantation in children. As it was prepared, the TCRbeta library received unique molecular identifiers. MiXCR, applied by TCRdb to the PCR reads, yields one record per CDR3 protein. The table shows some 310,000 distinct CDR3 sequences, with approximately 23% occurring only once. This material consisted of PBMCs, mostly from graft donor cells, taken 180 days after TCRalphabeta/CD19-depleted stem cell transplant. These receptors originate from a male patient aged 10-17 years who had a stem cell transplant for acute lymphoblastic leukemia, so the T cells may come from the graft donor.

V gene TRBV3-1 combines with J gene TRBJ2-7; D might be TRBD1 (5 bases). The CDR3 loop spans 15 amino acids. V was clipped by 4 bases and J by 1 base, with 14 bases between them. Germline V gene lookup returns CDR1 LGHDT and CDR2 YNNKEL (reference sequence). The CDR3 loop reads CASSPSRVSSYEQYF. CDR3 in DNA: TGTGCCAGCAGCCCATCCAGGGTCTCTTCCTACGAGCAGTACTTC.

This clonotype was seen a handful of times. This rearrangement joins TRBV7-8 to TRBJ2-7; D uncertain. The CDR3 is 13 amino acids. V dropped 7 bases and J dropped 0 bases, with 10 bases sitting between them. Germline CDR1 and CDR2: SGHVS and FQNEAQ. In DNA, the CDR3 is TGTGCCAGCAAGGCGGAGAGCTCCTACGAGCAGTACTTC. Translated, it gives CASKAESSYEQYF.

CDR3 sequence: CASSLDSPSGNYEQYF. The CDR3, as DNA: TGCGCCAGCAGCTTGGACTCCCCTAGCGGGAATTACGAGCAGTACTTC. The genes are TRBV5-1 and TRBJ2-7; 9 nucleotides agree with TRBD2. V lost 0 bases to trimming and J lost 4 bases; unmatched junction nucleotides: 8. The CDR3 spans 16 residues. Germline values: CDR1 SGHRS, CDR2 YFSETQ. The entire variable domain, with the rest obtained from reference TRBV5-1 and TRBJ2-7, is as follows: KAGVTQTPRYLIKTRGQQVTLSCSPISGHRSVSWYQQTPGQGLQFLFEYFSETQRNKGNFPGRFSGRQFSNSRSEMNVSTLELGDSALYLCASSLDSPSGNYEQYFGPGTRLTVT.

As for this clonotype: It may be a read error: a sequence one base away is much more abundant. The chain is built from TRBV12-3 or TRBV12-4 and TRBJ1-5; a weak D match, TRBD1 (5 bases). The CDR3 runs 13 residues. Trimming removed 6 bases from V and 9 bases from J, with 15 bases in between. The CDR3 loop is CASSPSGGPPQHF. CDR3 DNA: TGTGCCAGCAGCCCTAGTGGGGGACCGCCCCAGCATTTT.

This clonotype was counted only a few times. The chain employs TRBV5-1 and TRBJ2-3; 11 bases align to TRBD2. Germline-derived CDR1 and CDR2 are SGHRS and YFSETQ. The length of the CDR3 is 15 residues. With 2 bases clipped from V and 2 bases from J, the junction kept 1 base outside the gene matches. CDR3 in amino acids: CASSFSGRVTDTQYF. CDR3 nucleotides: TGCGCCAGCAGCTTTAGCGGGAGGGTCACAGATACGCAGTATTTT.

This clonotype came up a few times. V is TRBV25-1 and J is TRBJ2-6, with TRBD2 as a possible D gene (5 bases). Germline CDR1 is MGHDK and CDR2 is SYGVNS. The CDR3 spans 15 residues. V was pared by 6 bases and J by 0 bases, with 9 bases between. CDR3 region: CASSGINSGANVLTF. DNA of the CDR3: TGTGCCAGCAGCGGGATCAACTCTGGGGCCAACGTCCTGACTTTC. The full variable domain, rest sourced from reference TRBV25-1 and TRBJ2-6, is EADIYQTPRYLVIGTGKKITLECSQTMGHDKMYWYQQDPGMELHLIHYSYGVNSTEKGDLSSESTVSRIRTEHFPLTLESARPSHTSQYLCASSGINSGANVLTFGAGSRLTVL.

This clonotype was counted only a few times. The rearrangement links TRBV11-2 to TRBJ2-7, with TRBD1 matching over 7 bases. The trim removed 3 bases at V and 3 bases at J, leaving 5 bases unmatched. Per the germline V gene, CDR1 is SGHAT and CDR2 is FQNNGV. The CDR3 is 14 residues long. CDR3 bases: TGTGCCAGCAGCTTGGGGACAGTCCTCTACGAGCAGTACTTC. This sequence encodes CASSLGTVLYEQYF. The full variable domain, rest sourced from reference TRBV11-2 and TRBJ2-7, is EAGVAQSPRYKIIEKRQSVAFWCNPISGHATLYWYQQILGQGPKLLIQFQNNGVVDDSQLPKDRFSAERLKGVDSTLKIQPAKLEDSAVYLCASSLGTVLYEQYFGPGTRLTVT.

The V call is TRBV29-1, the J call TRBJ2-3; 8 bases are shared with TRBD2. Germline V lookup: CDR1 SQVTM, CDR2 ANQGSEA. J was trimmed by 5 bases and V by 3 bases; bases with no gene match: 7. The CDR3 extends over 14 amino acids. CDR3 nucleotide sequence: TGCAGCGTTGACCCGGGAGGGGTTGGAGATACGCAGTATTTT. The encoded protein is CSVDPGGVGDTQYF.

This CDR3 is CASSQGGLAGSYNEQFF. For the CDR3, the DNA is TGTGCCAGCAGCCAAGGGGGACTAGCGGGATCATACAATGAGCAGTTCTTC. The chain recombines TRBV14 with TRBJ2-1; 13 nucleotides align to TRBD2. The CDR3 contains 17 residues. With V trimmed by 1 base and J by 4 bases, 4 bases remained unmatched. Germline V gives CDR1 SGHDN, CDR2 FVKESK.

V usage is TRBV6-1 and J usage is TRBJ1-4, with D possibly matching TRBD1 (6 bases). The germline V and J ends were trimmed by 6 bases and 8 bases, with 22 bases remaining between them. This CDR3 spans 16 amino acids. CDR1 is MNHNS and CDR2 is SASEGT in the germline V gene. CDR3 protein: CASSPPLQGGREKLFF. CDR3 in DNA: TGTGCCAGCAGCCCCCCCCTACAGGGCGGACGGGAAAAACTGTTTTTT.

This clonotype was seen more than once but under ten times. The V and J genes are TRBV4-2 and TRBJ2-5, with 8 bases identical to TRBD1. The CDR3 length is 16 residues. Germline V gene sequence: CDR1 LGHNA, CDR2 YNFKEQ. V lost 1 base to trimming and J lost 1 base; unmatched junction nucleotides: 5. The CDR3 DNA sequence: TGTGCCAGCAGCCAAGGACAGGGGAATCGCCAAGAGACCCAGTACTTC. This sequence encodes CASSQGQGNRQETQYF.

The CDR3 sequence: CASSPSSGTYEQYF. The CDR3 nucleotides read TGTGCCAGCTCACCATCTAGCGGAACCTACGAGCAGTACTTC. The chain recombines TRBV18 with TRBJ2-7; 7 positions agree with TRBD2. CDR1 is KGHSH and CDR2 is LQKENI in the germline V gene. The CDR3 has 14 amino acids. The V gene end was trimmed by 2 bases and the J gene end by 2 bases; junction bases not matched to a gene: 3.

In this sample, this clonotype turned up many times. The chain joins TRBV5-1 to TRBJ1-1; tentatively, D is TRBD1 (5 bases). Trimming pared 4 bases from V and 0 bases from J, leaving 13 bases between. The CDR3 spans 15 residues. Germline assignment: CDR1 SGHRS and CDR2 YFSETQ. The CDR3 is CASSLGPGMNTEAFF. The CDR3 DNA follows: TGCGCCAGCAGCCTGGGGCCGGGGATGAACACTGAAGCTTTCTTT.

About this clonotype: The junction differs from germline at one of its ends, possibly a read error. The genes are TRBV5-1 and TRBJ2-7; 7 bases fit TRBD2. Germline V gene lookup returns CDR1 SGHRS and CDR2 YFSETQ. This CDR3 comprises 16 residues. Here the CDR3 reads CASSLPSGQTSYEQHF. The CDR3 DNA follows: TGCGCCAGCAGCTTGCCTAGCGGCCAAACATCCTACGAGCAGCACTTC.

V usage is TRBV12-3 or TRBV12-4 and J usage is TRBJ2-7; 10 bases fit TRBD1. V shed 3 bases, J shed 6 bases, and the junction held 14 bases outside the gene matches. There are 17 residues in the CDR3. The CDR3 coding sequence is TGTGCCAGCAGTTTCAACCTGGGGACAGGGGAAGGGTGCGAGCAGTACTTC. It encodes CASSFNLGTGEGCEQYF.

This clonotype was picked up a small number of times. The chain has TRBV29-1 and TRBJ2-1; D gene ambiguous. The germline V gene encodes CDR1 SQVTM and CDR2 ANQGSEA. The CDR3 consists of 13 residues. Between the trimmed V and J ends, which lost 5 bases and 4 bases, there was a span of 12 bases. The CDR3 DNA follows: TGCAGCGTTCGTACCTCCGGATACAATGAGCAGTTCTTC. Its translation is CSVRTSGYNEQFF.

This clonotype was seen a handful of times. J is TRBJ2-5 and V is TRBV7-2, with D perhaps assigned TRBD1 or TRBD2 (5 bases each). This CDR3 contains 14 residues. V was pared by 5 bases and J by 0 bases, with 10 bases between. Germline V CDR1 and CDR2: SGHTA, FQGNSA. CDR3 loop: CASSQGTYQETQYF. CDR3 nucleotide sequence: TGTGCCAGCAGCCAAGGGACCTACCAAGAGACCCAGTACTTC. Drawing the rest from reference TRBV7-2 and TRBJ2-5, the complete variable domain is GAGVSQSPSNKVTEKGKDVELRCDPISGHTALYWYRQSLGQGLEFLIYFQGNSAPDKSGLPSDRFSAERTGGSVSTLTIQRTQQEDSAVYLCASSQGTYQETQYFGPGTRLLVL.